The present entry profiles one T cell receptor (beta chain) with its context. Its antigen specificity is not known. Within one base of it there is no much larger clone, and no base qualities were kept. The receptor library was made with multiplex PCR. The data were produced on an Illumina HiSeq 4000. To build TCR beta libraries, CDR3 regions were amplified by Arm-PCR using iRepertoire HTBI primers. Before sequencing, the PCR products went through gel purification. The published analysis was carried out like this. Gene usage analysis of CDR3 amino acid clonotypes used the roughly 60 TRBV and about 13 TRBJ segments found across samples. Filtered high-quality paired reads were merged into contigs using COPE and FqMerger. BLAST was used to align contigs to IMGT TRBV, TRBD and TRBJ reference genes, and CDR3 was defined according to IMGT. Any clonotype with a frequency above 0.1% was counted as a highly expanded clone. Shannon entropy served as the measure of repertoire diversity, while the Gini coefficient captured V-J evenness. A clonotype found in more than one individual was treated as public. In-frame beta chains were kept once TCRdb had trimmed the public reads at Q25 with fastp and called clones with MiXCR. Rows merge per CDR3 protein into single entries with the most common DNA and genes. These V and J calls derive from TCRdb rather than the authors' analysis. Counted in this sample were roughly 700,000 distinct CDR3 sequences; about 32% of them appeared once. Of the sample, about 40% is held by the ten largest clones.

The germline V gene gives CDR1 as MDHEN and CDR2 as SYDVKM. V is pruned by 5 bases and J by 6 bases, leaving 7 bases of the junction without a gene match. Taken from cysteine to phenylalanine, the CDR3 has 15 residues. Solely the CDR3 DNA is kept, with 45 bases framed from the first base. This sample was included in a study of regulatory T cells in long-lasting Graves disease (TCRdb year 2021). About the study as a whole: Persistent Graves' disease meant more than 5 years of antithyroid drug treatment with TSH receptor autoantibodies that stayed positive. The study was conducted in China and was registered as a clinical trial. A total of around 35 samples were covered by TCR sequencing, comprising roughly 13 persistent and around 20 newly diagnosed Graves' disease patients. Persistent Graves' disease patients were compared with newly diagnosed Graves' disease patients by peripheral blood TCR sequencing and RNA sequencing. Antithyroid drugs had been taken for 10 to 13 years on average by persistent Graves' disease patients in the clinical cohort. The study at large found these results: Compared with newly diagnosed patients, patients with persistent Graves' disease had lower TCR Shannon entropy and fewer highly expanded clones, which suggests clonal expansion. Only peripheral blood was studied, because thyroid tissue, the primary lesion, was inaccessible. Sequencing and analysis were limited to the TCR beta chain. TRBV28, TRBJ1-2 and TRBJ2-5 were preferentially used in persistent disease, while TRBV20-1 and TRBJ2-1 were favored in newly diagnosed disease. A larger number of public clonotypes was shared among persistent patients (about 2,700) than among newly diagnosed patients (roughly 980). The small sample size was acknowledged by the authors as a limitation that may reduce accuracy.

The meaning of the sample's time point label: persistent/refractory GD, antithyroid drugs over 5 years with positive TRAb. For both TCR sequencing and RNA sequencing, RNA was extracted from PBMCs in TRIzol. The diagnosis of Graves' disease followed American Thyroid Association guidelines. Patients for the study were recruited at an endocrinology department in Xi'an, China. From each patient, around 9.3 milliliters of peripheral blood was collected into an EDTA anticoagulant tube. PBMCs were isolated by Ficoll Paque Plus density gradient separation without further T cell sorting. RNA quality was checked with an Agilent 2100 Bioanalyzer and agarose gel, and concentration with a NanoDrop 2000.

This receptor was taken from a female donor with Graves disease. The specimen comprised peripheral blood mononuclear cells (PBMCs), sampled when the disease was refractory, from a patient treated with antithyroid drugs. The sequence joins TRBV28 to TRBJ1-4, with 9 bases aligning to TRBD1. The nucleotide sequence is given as TGTGCCAGCAGTCTCTCGGGACAGGGACATGAAAAACTGTTTTTT. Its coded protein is CASSLSGQGHEKLFF.